What follows is one T cell receptor beta chain and its context. This specimen comes from a study of Ad26.COV2.S vaccination and SARS-CoV-2 variants. Study details: Vaccine-arm donor from the placebo-controlled COV1001 Ad26.COV2.S trial.

Treatment in this sample: around 19 received Ad26.COV2.S at low or high dose, single or two shots; roughly five received placebo; per-sample allocation not given. Sampling was done on day 63 after the first vaccine or placebo injection. An 18-55-year-old adult in Boston served as donor. Sequencing was performed with immunoSEQ multiplex PCR; in TCRdb, only in-frame clones are kept and a portion is missing. Altogether about 280,000 clones are present, about 89% being singletons, with the ten largest covering 3% to 4%. The CDR3 spans 14 residues. Germline V lookup: CDR1 MNHNS, CDR2 SASEGT. V trimming: 1 base; J trimming: 2 bases; junction bases outside the gene matches: 1.

The source of this sequence is a person aged 18-60 years who received the Ad26.COV2.S COVID-19 vaccine or a placebo. V is TRBV6-1 and J is TRBJ1-2; 7 nucleotides agree with TRBD1. The material was peripheral blood, obtained in a trial of Ad26.COV2.S vaccine versus placebo. CDR3 bases: TGTGCCAGCAGTGAAGAGGGGGCGAACTATGGCTACACCTTC. Amino acids: CASSEEGANYGYTF.